A selection of T cell receptor beta chains follows, all from one sample in a study of T cells in Graves' hyperthyroidism and ophthalmopathy. TCRdb passed the multiplex PCR reads through MiXCR, listing each CDR3 protein once. The sample has 300,000 to 400,000 distinct CDR3 sequences, approximately 17% seen once. What was sequenced was blood. The receptors were gathered from a young man with Graves' ophthalmopathy. The CDR3 runs from the conserved cysteine through the conserved F or W. The D gene is left open where the match is weak. The size field is filled for only some rows; it gives once, few, many or a size class.

size	J	D	V	length	CDR3	DNA
many	TRBJ2-7	TRBD2	TRBV6-2/TRBV6-3	17	CASSYSTSGDSSYEQYF	TGTGCCAGCAGTTACTCGACTAGCGGGGACAGCTCCTACGAGCAGTACTTC
few	TRBJ2-7	TRBD2	TRBV12-3/TRBV12-4	15	CASNPPSGAPYEQYF	TGTGCCAGCAACCCTCCTAGCGGGGCCCCCTACGAGCAGTACTTC
many	TRBJ1-1	.	TRBV3-1	14	CASSQGGVAAEAFF	TGTGCCAGCAGCCAAGGGGGCGTCGCCGCTGAAGCTTTCTTT
many	TRBJ2-1	TRBD2	TRBV2	16	CASSPPGGGRYNEQFF	TGTGCCAGCAGTCCCCCGGGGGGGGGGCGCTACAATGAGCAGTTCTTC
many	TRBJ1-1	.	TRBV2	13	CASSESENTEAFF	TGTGCCAGCAGTGAGTCGGAGAACACTGAAGCTTTCTTT
many	TRBJ1-1	.	TRBV3-1	14	CASSQVGAGTEAFF	TGTGCCAGCAGCCAAGTGGGGGCTGGCACTGAAGCTTTCTTT
many	TRBJ2-7	.	TRBV11-2	16	CASSLDLVRVSYEQYF	TGTGCCAGCAGCTTAGATCTAGTCCGAGTATCCTACGAGCAGTACTTC
.	TRBJ1-3	.	TRBV6-1	15	CASSERGPSGNTIYF	TGTGCCAGCAGTGAACGGGGGCCCTCTGGAAACACCATATATTTT
few	TRBJ2-1	TRBD2	TRBV7-9	18	CASSLTWGLSGGRGEQFF	TGTGCCAGCAGCTTAACATGGGGGCTTAGCGGGGGGCGGGGTGAGCAGTTCTTC
many	TRBJ1-1	.	TRBV2	12	CATGRANTEAFF	TGTGCCACCGGACGGGCTAACACTGAAGCTTTCTTT
.	TRBJ1-1	TRBD1	TRBV5-1	15	CASSLVPGGTTEAFF	TGCGCCAGCAGCTTGGTTCCAGGGGGCACTACTGAAGCTTTCTTT
few	TRBJ1-2	.	TRBV7-2	15	CASSGRGGGGYGYTF	TGTGCCAGCAGCGGGCGCGGGGGAGGGGGCTATGGCTACACCTTC
many	TRBJ1-1	TRBD1	TRBV24-1	16	CATSGPTGGSRTEAFF	TGTGCCACCAGTGGCCCGACAGGGGGCTCGCGGACTGAAGCTTTCTTT
many	TRBJ1-1	TRBD1	TRBV3-1	14	CASSRTGGNTEAFF	TGTGCCAGCAGTCGGACAGGGGGCAACACTGAAGCTTTCTTT
once	TRBJ1-1	TRBD1	TRBV3-1	15	CASSLGTGVHTEAFF	TGTGCCAGCAGCCTCGGGACAGGGGTGCACACTGAAGCTTTCTTT
.	TRBJ1-5	TRBD1	TRBV20-1	15	CSAKPGTGNNQPQHF	TGCAGTGCTAAACCCGGGACAGGGAACAATCAGCCCCAGCATTTT
many	TRBJ1-5	.	TRBV6-2/TRBV6-3	17	CASRKGSASYSNQPQHF	TGTGCCAGCAGGAAGGGGTCCGCCTCCTATAGCAATCAGCCCCAGCATTTT
many	TRBJ1-1	.	TRBV6-1	13	CASSQGVGFEAFF	TGTGCCAGCAGTCAGGGTGTAGGTTTCGAAGCTTTCTTT
few	TRBJ2-1	.	TRBV15	13	CATTTPPYDEQFF	TGTGCCACCACAACTCCGCCCTACGATGAGCAGTTCTTC
few	TRBJ1-6	.	TRBV2	13	CASSGDTNSPLHF	TGTGCCAGCAGTGGAGACACTAATTCACCCCTCCACTTT
many	TRBJ2-1	.	TRBV5-1	16	CASSLDGRGGGNEQFF	TGCGCCAGCAGCCTGGATGGCAGGGGAGGAGGCAATGAGCAGTTCTTC
few	TRBJ2-7	.	TRBV6-9	14	CASSYEGSAYEQYF	TGTGCCAGCAGTTACGAGGGATCAGCCTACGAGCAGTACTTC
.	TRBJ2-5	TRBD2	TRBV24-1	15	CATSFLSGGQETQYF	TGTGCCACCAGCTTTCTTAGCGGGGGGCAGGAGACCCAGTACTTC
many	TRBJ2-7	.	TRBV10-2	13	CASSDFRSYEQYF	TGCGCCAGCAGTGATTTCCGCTCCTACGAGCAGTACTTC
many	TRBJ1-1	.	TRBV3-1	13	CASSQDLPSPAFF	TGTGCCAGCAGCCAAGATCTACCGAGCCCGGCTTTCTTT
many	TRBJ2-5	.	TRBV27	13	CASSPPEEETQYF	TGTGCCAGCAGTCCCCCCGAGGAAGAGACCCAGTACTTC
.	TRBJ2-3	TRBD2	TRBV7-2	15	CASSSSGSVADTQYF	TGTGCCAGCAGCTCTAGCGGGAGCGTGGCAGATACGCAGTATTTT
many	TRBJ2-3	.	TRBV7-9	13	CASSSISTDTQYF	TGTGCCAGCAGCTCCATCTCAACAGATACGCAGTATTTT
.	TRBJ2-2	.	TRBV19	14	CASKRDTYTGELFF	TGTGCCAGTAAAAGGGACACTTACACCGGGGAGCTGTTTTTT
many	TRBJ2-7	TRBD2	TRBV6-1	13	CAAMGGSSYEQYF	TGTGCCGCCATGGGGGGGAGCTCCTACGAGCAGTACTTC
many	TRBJ1-3	TRBD1	TRBV3-1	16	CASSQDGHRGRGTIYF	TGTGCCAGCAGCCAAGACGGACACAGGGGGCGAGGCACCATATATTTT
.	TRBJ2-7	.	TRBV19	14	CASSTGVSSYEQYF	TGTGCCAGTAGTACGGGGGTGAGCTCCTACGAGCAGTACTTC
few	TRBJ2-7	.	TRBV29-1	13	CSVATDSSYEQYF	TGCAGCGTTGCCACCGACAGCTCCTACGAGCAGTACTTC
many	TRBJ1-2	.	TRBV5-6	13	CASSQGPSYGYTF	TGTGCCAGCAGCCAGGGCCCAAGCTACGGCTACACCTTC
.	TRBJ2-7	.	TRBV10-3	12	CAISNTSYEQYF	TGTGCCATCTCGAATACATCCTACGAGCAGTACTTC
many	TRBJ2-1	TRBD1	TRBV11-2	14	CAVLPGGAYNEQFF	TGTGCCGTATTACCAGGGGGCGCCTACAATGAGCAGTTCTTC
few	TRBJ2-4	TRBD1	TRBV5-5	15	CASSTGQGPKNIQYF	TGTGCCAGCAGCACCGGACAGGGGCCCAAAAACATTCAGTACTTC
.	TRBJ2-1	.	TRBV28	15	CASIGAGGGHNEQFF	TGTGCCAGCATTGGGGCAGGGGGAGGGCACAATGAGCAGTTCTTC
.	TRBJ2-7	TRBD1	TRBV30	12	CAADRGGYEQYF	TGTGCCGCCGACAGGGGGGGCTACGAGCAGTACTTC
few	TRBJ1-1	.	TRBV10-3	14	CAISSPGVHTEAFF	TGTGCCATCAGTTCCCCCGGTGTTCACACTGAAGCTTTCTTT